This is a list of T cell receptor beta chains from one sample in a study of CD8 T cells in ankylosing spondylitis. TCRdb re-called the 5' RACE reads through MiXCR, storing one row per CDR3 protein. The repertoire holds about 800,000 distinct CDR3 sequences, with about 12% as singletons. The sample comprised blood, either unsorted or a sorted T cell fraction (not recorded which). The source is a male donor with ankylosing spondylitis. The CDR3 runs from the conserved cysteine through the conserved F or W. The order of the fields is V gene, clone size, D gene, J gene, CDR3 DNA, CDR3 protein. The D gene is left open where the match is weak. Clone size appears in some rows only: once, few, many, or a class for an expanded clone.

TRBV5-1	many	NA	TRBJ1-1	TGCGCCAGCAGCTGGGGGGGACATACCATGAACACTGAAGCTTTCTTT	CASSWGGHTMNTEAFF
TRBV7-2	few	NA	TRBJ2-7	TGTGCCAGCAGCCCAAGGGCGTTTTACGAGCAGTACTTC	CASSPRAFYEQYF
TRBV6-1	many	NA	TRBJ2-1	TGTGCCAGCCAGGATAGGTTTTACAATGAGCAGTTCTTC	CASQDRFYNEQFF
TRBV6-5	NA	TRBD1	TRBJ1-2	TGTGCCAGCAGTTGGACAGGGGCTGGGGACTATGGCTACACCTTC	CASSWTGAGDYGYTF
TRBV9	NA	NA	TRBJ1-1	TGTGCCAGCAGCGGACGGCCCGGAGGGACTGAAGCTTTCTTT	CASSGRPGGTEAFF
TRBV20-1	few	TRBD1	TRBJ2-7	TGCAGTGCCCCGGACAGGCGCCGGTACGAGCAGTACTTC	CSAPDRRRYEQYF
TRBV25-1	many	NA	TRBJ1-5	TGTGCCAGCAGTCCTCCGGGCGGCAATCAGCCCCAGCATTTT	CASSPPGGNQPQHF
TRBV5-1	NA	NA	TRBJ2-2	TGCGCCAGCACCGCTGGGGGCCACTATGACGGGGAGCTGTTTTTT	CASTAGGHYDGELFF
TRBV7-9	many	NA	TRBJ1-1	TGTGCCAGCAGCGCCGGGAACATGAACACTGAAGCTTTCTTT	CASSAGNMNTEAFF
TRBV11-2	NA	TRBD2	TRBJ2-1	TGTGCCAGCAGCTTAGGCCTAGCGGGAGAAAGAGAGCAGTTCTTC	CASSLGLAGEREQFF
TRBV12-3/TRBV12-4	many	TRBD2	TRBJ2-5	TGTGCCAGCACCGCTAGCGGGAGCGGAGAGACCCAGTACTTC	CASTASGSGETQYF
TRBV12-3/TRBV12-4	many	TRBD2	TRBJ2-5	TGTGCCAGCAGTTCTCATAGCGGGGAAGAGACCCAGTACTTC	CASSSHSGEETQYF
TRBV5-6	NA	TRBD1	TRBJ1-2	TGTGCCAGCAGCACGACAGGGGGCAACTACTATGGCTACACCTTC	CASSTTGGNYYGYTF
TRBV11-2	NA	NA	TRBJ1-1	TGTGCCAGCAGCTTAAGGTTGCCAAACCCCACTGAAGCTTTCTTT	CASSLRLPNPTEAFF
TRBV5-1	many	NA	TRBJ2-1	TGCGCCAGCAGCCCGAGGGGACTCCATGAGCAGTTCTTC	CASSPRGLHEQFF
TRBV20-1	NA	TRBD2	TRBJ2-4	TGCAGTGCTAGTACCCCCCAACTAGCGGGAGGGAGCGGGTACTTC	CSASTPQLAGGSGYF
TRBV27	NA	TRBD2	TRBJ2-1	TGTGCCAGCAGGGGGTGGGAGGGGTACAATGAGCAGTTCTTC	CASRGWEGYNEQFF
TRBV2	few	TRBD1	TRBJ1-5	TGTGCCAGCAGCTTCACAGGGGATGAGCAGCCCCAGCATTTT	CASSFTGDEQPQHF
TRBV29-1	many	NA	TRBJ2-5	TGCAGCGTCGAGGGGACTCTACTCCGAGAGACCCAGTACTTC	CSVEGTLLRETQYF
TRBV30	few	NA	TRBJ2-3	TGTGCCTGGAGTGTTAAGGGTGGCACAGATACGCAGTATTTT	CAWSVKGGTDTQYF